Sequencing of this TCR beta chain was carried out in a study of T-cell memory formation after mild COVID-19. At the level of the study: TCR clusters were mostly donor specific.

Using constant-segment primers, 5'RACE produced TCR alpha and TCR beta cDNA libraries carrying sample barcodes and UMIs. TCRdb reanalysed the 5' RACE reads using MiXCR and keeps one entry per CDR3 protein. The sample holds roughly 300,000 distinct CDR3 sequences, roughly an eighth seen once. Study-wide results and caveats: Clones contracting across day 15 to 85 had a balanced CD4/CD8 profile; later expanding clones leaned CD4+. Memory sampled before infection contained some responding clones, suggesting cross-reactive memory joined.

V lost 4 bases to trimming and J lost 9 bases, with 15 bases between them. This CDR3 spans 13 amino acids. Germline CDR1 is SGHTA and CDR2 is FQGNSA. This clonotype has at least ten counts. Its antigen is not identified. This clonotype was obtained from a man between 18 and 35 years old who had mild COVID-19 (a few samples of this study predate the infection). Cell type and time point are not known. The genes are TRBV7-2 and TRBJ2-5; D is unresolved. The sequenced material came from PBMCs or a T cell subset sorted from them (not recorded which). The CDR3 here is CASSSPGPQAQYF. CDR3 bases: TGTGCCAGCAGCTCACCCGGGCCCCAGGCCCAGTACTTC.